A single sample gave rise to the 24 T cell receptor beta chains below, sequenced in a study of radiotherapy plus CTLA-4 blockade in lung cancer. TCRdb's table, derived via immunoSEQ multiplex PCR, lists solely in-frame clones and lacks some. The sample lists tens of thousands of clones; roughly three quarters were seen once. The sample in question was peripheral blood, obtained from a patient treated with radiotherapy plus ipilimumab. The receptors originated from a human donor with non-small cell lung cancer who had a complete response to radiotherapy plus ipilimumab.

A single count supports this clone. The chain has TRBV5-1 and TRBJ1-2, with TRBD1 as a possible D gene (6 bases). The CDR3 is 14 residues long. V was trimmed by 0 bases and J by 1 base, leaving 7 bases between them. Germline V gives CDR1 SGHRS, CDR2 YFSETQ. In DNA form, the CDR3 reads TGCGCCAGCAGCTTGGCAGGGGTTAACTATGGCTACACCTTC. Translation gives CASSLAGVNYGYTF.

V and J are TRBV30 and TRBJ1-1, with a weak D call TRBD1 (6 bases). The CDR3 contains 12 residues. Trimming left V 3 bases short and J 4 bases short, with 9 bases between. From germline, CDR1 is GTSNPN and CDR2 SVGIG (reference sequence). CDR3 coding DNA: TGTGCCTGGAGCATAGGGGGCACTGAAGCTTTCTTT. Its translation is CAWSIGGTEAFF. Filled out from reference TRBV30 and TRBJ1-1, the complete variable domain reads SQTIHQWPATLVQPVGSPLSLECTVEGTSNPNLYWYRQAAGRGLQLLFYSVGIGQISSEVPQNLSASRPQDRQFILSSKKLLLSDSGFYLCAWSIGGTEAFFGQGTRLTVV.

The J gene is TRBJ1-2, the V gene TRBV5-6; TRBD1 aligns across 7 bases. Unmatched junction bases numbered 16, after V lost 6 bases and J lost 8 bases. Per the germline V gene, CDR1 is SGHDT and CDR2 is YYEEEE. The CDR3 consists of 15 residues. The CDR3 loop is CASNPDRLGRSGYTF. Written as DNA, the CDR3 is TGTGCCAGCAACCCGGACAGGTTGGGGCGTAGCGGCTACACCTTC.

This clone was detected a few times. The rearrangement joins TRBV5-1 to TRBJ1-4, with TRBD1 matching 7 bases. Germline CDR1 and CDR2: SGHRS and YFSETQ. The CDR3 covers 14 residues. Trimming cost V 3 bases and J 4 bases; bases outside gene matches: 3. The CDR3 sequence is CASSSDRNNEKLFF. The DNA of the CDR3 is TGCGCCAGCAGCTCGGACAGGAATAATGAAAAACTGTTTTTT. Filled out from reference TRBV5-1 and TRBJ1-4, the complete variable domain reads KAGVTQTPRYLIKTRGQQVTLSCSPISGHRSVSWYQQTPGQGLQFLFEYFSETQRNKGNFPGRFSGRQFSNSRSEMNVSTLELGDSALYLCASSSDRNNEKLFFGSGTQLSVL.

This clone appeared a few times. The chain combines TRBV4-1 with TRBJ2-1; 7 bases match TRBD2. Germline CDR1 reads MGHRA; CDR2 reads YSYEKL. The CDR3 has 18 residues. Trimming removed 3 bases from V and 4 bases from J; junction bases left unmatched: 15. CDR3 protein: CASSHPSRGGGPYNEQFF. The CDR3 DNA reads TGCGCCAGCAGCCATCCAAGTCGCGGCGGGGGACCTTACAATGAGCAGTTCTTC.

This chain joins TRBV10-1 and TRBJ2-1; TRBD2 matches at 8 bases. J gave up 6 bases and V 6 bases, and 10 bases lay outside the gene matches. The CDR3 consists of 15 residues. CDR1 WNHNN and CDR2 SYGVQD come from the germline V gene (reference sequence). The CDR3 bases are TGCGCCAGCAGCGCAGCGGGAGCTACGGGCAATGAGCAGTTCTTC. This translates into CASSAAGATGNEQFF.

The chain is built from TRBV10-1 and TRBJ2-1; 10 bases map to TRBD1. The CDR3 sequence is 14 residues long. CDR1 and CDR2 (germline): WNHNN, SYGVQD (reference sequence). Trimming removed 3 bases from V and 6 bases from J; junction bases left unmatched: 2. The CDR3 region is CASSDGTGVNEQFF. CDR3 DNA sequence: TGCGCCAGCAGTGATGGGACAGGGGTCAATGAGCAGTTCTTC.

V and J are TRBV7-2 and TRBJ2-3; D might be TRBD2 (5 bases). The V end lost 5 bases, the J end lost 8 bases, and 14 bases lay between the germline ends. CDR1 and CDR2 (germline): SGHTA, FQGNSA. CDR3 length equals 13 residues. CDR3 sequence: CASSAVGDGTQYF. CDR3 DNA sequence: TGTGCCAGCAGCGCTGTGGGAGATGGTACGCAGTATTTT. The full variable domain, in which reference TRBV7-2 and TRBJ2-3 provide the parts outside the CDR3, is GAGVSQSPSNKVTEKGKDVELRCDPISGHTALYWYRQSLGQGLEFLIYFQGNSAPDKSGLPSDRFSAERTGGSVSTLTIQRTQQEDSAVYLCASSAVGDGTQYFGPGTRLTVL.

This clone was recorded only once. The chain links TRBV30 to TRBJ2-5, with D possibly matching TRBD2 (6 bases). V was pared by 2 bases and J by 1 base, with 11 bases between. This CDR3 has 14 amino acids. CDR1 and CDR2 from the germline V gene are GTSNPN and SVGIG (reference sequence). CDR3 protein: CAWSPGRPQETQYF. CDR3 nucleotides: TGTGCCTGGAGTCCCGGGAGACCCCAAGAGACCCAGTACTTC.

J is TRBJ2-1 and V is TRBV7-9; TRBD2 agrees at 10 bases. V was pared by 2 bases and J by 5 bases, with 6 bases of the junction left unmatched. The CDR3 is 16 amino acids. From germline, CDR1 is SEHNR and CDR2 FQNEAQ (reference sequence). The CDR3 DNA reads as TGTGCCAGCAGCTTACTTGGGCTAGCGGGAGACAATGAGCAGTTCTTC. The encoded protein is CASSLLGLAGDNEQFF.

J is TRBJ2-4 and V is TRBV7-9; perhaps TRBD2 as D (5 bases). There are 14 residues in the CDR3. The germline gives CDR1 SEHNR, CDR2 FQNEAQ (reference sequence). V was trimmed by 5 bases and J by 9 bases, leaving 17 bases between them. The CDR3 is CASSPPGRLVIQYF. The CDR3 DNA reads TGTGCCAGCAGCCCCCCGGGAAGGTTGGTCATTCAGTACTTC.

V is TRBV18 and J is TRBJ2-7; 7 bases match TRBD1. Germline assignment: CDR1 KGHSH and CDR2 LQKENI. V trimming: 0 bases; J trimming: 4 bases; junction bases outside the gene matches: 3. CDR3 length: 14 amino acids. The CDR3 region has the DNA TGTGCCAGCTCACCACCGGACAGGAATTACGAGCAGTACTTC. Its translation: CASSPPDRNYEQYF.

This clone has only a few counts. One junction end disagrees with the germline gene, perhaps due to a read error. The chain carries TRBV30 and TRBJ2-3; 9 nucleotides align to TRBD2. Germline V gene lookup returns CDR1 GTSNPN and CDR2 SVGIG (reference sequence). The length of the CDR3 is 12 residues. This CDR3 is CAWGTSKDTQYF. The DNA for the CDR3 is TGTGCCTGGGGGACTAGCAAAGATACGCAGTATTTT. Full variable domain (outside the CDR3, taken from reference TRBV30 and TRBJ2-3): SQTIHQWPATLVQPVGSPLSLECTVEGTSNPNLYWYRQAAGRGLQLLFYSVGIGQISSEVPQNLSASRPQDRQFILSSKKLLLSDSGFYLCAWGTSKDTQYFGPGTRLTVL.

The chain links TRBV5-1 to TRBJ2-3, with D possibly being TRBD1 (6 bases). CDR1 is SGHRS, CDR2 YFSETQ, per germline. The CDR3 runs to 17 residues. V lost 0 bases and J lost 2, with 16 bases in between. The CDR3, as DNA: TGCGCCAGCAGCTTGGGTTCGCAGGGGCCAGCCACAGATACGCAGTATTTT. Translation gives CASSLGSQGPATDTQYF.

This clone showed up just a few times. In nucleotides, the CDR3 is TGTGCCAGCAGTTACCTCGGTAGCAATGAAAAACTGTTTTTT. Its translation is CASSYLGSNEKLFF. The gene calls are TRBV6-5 and TRBJ1-4; D gene ambiguous. Germline lookup yields CDR1 MNHEY and CDR2 SVGAGI. The CDR3 is 14 residues long. V lost 2 bases and J lost 5, with 9 bases in between.

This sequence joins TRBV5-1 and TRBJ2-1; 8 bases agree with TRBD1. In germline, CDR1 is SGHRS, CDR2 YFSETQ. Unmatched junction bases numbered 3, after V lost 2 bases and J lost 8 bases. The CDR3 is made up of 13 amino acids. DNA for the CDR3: TGCGCCAGCAGCTTCGCAGGGGGCCATGAGCAGTTCTTC. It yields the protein CASSFAGGHEQFF.

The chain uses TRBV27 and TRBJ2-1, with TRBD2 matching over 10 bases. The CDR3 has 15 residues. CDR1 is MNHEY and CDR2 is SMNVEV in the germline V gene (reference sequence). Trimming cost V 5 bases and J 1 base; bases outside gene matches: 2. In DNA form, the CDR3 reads TGTGCCAGCAGTCCTAGCGGGGGATCCTACAATGAGCAGTTCTTC. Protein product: CASSPSGGSYNEQFF.

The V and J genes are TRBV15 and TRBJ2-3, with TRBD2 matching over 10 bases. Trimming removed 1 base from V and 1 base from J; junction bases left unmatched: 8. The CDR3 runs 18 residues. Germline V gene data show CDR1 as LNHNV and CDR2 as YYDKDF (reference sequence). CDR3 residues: CATSRGLAGAAGTDTQYF. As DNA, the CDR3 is TGTGCCACCAGCAGAGGGCTAGCGGGGGCCGCTGGCACAGATACGCAGTATTTT. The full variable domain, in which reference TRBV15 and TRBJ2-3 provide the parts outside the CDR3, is DAMVIQNPRYQVTQFGKPVTLSCSQTLNHNVMYWYQQKSSQAPKLLFHYYDKDFNNEADTPDNFQSRRPNTSFCFLDIRSPGLGDTAMYLCATSRGLAGAAGTDTQYFGPGTRLTVL.

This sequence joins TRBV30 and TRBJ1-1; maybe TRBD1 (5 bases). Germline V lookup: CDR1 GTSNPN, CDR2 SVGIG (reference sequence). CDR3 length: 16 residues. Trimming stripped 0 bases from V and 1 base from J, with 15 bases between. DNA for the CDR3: TGTGCCTGGAGTGTAACAGGACTAATAAAGAACACTGAAGCTTTCTTT. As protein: CAWSVTGLIKNTEAFF.

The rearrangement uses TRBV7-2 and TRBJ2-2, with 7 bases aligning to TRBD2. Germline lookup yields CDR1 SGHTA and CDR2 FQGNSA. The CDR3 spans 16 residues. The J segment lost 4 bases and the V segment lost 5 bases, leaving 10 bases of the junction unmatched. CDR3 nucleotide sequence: TGTGCCAGCAGCCCCTATGCGGGGAGGGGCACCGGGGAGCTGTTTTTT. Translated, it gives CASSPYAGRGTGELFF. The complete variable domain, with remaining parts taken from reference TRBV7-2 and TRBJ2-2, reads GAGVSQSPSNKVTEKGKDVELRCDPISGHTALYWYRQSLGQGLEFLIYFQGNSAPDKSGLPSDRFSAERTGGSVSTLTIQRTQQEDSAVYLCASSPYAGRGTGELFFGEGSRLTVL.

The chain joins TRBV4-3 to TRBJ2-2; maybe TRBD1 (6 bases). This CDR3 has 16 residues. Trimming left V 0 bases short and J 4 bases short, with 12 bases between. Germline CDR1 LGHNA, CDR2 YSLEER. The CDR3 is CASSQDRVGGTGELFF. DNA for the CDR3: TGCGCCAGCAGCCAAGATCGGGTAGGGGGCACCGGGGAGCTGTTTTTT.

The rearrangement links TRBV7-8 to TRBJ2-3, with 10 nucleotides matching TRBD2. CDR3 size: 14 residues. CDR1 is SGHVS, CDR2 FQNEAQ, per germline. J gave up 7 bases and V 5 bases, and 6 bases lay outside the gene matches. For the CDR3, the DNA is TGTGCCAGCAGCCCCAGCGGGAGGGCGAATACGCAGTATTTT. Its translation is CASSPSGRANTQYF. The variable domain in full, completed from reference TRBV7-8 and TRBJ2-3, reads GAGVSQSPRYKVAKRGQDVALRCDPISGHVSLFWYQQALGQGPEFLTYFQNEAQLDKSGLPSDRFFAERPEGSVSTLKIQRTQQEDSAVYLCASSPSGRANTQYFGPGTRLTVL.

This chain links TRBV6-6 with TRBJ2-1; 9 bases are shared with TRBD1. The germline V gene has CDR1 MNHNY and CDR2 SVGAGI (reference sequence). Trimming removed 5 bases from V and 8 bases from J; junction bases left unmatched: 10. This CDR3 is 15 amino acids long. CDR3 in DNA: TGTGCCAGCAGTCCCGGGACAGGGAAGATGGATGAGCAGTTCTTC. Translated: CASSPGTGKMDEQFF.

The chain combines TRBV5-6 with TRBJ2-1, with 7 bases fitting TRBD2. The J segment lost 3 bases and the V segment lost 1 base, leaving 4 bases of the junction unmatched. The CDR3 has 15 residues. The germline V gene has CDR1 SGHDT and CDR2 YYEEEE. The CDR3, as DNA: TGTGCCAGCAGCTTGATGACGGGAGGCTACAATGAGCAGTTCTTC. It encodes CASSLMTGGYNEQFF. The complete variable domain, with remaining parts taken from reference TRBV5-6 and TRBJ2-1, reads DAGVTQSPTHLIKTRGQQVTLRCSPKSGHDTVSWYQQALGQGPQFIFQYYEEEERQRGNFPDRFSGHQFPNYSSELNVNALLLGDSALYLCASSLMTGGYNEQFFGPGTRLTVL.